The sequence of this TCR beta chain was determined in a study of cytomegalovirus exposure and HLA in healthy donors. Germline V lookup: CDR1 SGHRS, CDR2 YFSETQ. The CDR3 runs to 14 residues. The V gene end was trimmed by 3 bases and the J gene end by 8 bases; junction bases not matched to a gene: 6. It was with 60 Vbeta and 13 Jbeta primers that the PCR ran. Profiling relied on immunoSEQ multiplex PCR, and the TCRdb table lists in-frame clones only, not all of them. The data show about 33,000 clones, 45% to 55% seen once. The TCR sequence derives from a woman aged 40 to 55 in good health and CMV-seropositive. Sequencing was performed on PBMCs. V gene TRBV5-1 combines with J gene TRBJ2-1, with 9 positions matching TRBD2. The CDR3 coding sequence is TGCGCCAGCAGCTCCGGGACTAGCCGCCATGAGCAGTTCTTC. This gives the protein CASSSGTSRHEQFF.